This TCR beta chain was identified in a study of blood T cell repertoires in COVID-19. Germline V gives CDR1 SGHDN, CDR2 FVKESK. Trimming removed 0 bases from V and 4 bases from J, with 16 bases in between. The CDR3 length is 17 residues. Here immunoSEQ multiplex PCR was the method, and the copy in TCRdb shows in-frame clones only, minus some. The data hold fewer than 400,000 clones, with 92% observed a single time. The TCR comes from a woman aged 30 to 39 who had recovered from COVID-19. What was sequenced was PBMCs or T cells enriched from blood (not recorded which). V usage is TRBV14 and J usage is TRBJ2-1; D not resolved. The CDR3 DNA reads TGTGCCAGCAGCCAAGAGATGTCAAGCGTCAAGTACAATGAGCAGTTCTTC. Protein sequence: CASSQEMSSVKYNEQFF.